A selection of T cell receptor beta chains follows, all from one sample in a study of Ad26.COV2.S vaccination and SARS-CoV-2 variants. Sequencing used immunoSEQ multiplex PCR; TCRdb keeps in-frame clones, though not all of them. The data show over 250,000 clones, with around 87% seen just once and around 3.5% held by the top ten. Sequencing was performed on peripheral blood, taken in a trial of Ad26.COV2.S vaccine versus placebo. Receptors were obtained from a person between 18 and 65 years old who received the Ad26.COV2.S COVID-19 vaccine or a placebo. The CDR3 runs from the conserved cysteine through the conserved F or W. The order of the fields is CDR3 length, clone size, D gene, J gene, V gene, CDR3 DNA, CDR3 protein. D genes are given only for firm matches. A clone size is listed for some rows: how often the clone was seen (once, few, many), or a class if it is expanded.

cdr3_length: 14
clone_size: NA
d_call: TRBD1
j_call: TRBJ2-1
v_call: TRBV29-1
cdr3_nt: TGCAGCGTTGATAGGGGGACAGCGTACAATGAGCAGTTCTTC
cdr3_aa: CSVDRGTAYNEQFF

cdr3_length: 12
clone_size: NA
d_call: TRBD1
j_call: TRBJ2-1
v_call: TRBV28
cdr3_nt: TGTGCCAGCCGGGACAGCTACAATGAGCAGTTCTTC
cdr3_aa: CASRDSYNEQFF

cdr3_length: 13
clone_size: NA
d_call: NA
j_call: TRBJ2-3
v_call: TRBV30
cdr3_nt: TGTAACCGGACGTCAACTAGCACAGATACGCAGTATTTT
cdr3_aa: CNRTSTSTDTQYF

cdr3_length: 17
clone_size: NA
d_call: TRBD1
j_call: TRBJ1-4
v_call: TRBV5-4
cdr3_nt: TGTGCCAGCAGCTTGGCAACTTCGGGACAGTTAAATGAAAAACTGTTTTTT
cdr3_aa: CASSLATSGQLNEKLFF

cdr3_length: 15
clone_size: NA
d_call: TRBD1
j_call: TRBJ2-2
v_call: TRBV5-6
cdr3_nt: TGTGCCAGCAGCTTGACAGGGGAGCCCACCGGGGAGCTGTTTTTT
cdr3_aa: CASSLTGEPTGELFF

cdr3_length: 16
clone_size: NA
d_call: TRBD1
j_call: TRBJ1-6
v_call: TRBV4-1
cdr3_nt: TGCGCCAGCAGCCAAGAGGGAGGACAGGATTTCTCACCCCTCCACTTT
cdr3_aa: CASSQEGGQDFSPLHF

cdr3_length: 12
clone_size: NA
d_call: NA
j_call: TRBJ2-7
v_call: TRBV27
cdr3_nt: TGTGCCAGCGGTCTTAGCGGATACGAGCAGTACTTC
cdr3_aa: CASGLSGYEQYF

cdr3_length: 14
clone_size: once
d_call: TRBD1
j_call: TRBJ2-7
v_call: TRBV2
cdr3_nt: TGTGCCAGCAGTGTGGGGACAGGGTTTACCGAGCAGTACTTC
cdr3_aa: CASSVGTGFTEQYF

cdr3_length: 15
clone_size: NA
d_call: NA
j_call: TRBJ1-4
v_call: TRBV19
cdr3_nt: TGTGCCAGTAGGAAGACCGGGGGTGCTAATGAAAAACTGTTTTTT
cdr3_aa: CASRKTGGANEKLFF

cdr3_length: 18
clone_size: NA
d_call: NA
j_call: TRBJ1-6
v_call: TRBV30
cdr3_nt: TGTGCCTGGAATCCCCGGGAGCCGCGGATCTCCTATAATTCACCCCTCCACTTT
cdr3_aa: CAWNPREPRISYNSPLHF

cdr3_length: 14
clone_size: NA
d_call: NA
j_call: TRBJ1-1
v_call: TRBV7-9
cdr3_nt: TGTGCCAGCAGCCCCGGGTTCGAGGTCACTGAAGCTTTCTTT
cdr3_aa: CASSPGFEVTEAFF

cdr3_length: 14
clone_size: NA
d_call: NA
j_call: TRBJ1-2
v_call: TRBV27
cdr3_nt: TGTGCCAGCAGTTTGGCGGACGGAAACTATGGCTACACCTTC
cdr3_aa: CASSLADGNYGYTF

cdr3_length: 15
clone_size: NA
d_call: TRBD2
j_call: TRBJ2-7
v_call: TRBV4-1
cdr3_nt: TGCGCCAGCAGCCTCCCCGGAGCGGGGTTGTACGAGCAGTACTTC
cdr3_aa: CASSLPGAGLYEQYF